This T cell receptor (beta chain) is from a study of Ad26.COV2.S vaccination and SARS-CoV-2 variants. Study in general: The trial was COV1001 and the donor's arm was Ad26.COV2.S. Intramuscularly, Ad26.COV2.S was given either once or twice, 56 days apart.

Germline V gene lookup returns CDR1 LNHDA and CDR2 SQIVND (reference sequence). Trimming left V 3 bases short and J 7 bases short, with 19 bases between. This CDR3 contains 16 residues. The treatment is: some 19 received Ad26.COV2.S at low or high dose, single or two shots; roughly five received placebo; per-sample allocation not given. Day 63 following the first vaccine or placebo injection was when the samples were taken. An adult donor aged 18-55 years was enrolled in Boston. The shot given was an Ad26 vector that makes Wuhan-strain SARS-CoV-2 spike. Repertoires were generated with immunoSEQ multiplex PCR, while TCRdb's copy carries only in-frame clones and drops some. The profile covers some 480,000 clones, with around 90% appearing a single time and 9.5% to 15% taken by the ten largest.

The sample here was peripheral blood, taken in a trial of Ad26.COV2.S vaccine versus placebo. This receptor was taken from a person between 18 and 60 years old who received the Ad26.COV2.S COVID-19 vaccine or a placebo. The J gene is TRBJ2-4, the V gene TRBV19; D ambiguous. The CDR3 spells CASSMGLLGILNIQYF. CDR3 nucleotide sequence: TGTGCCAGTAGTATGGGCCTCCTGGGGATTTTGAACATTCAGTACTTC.